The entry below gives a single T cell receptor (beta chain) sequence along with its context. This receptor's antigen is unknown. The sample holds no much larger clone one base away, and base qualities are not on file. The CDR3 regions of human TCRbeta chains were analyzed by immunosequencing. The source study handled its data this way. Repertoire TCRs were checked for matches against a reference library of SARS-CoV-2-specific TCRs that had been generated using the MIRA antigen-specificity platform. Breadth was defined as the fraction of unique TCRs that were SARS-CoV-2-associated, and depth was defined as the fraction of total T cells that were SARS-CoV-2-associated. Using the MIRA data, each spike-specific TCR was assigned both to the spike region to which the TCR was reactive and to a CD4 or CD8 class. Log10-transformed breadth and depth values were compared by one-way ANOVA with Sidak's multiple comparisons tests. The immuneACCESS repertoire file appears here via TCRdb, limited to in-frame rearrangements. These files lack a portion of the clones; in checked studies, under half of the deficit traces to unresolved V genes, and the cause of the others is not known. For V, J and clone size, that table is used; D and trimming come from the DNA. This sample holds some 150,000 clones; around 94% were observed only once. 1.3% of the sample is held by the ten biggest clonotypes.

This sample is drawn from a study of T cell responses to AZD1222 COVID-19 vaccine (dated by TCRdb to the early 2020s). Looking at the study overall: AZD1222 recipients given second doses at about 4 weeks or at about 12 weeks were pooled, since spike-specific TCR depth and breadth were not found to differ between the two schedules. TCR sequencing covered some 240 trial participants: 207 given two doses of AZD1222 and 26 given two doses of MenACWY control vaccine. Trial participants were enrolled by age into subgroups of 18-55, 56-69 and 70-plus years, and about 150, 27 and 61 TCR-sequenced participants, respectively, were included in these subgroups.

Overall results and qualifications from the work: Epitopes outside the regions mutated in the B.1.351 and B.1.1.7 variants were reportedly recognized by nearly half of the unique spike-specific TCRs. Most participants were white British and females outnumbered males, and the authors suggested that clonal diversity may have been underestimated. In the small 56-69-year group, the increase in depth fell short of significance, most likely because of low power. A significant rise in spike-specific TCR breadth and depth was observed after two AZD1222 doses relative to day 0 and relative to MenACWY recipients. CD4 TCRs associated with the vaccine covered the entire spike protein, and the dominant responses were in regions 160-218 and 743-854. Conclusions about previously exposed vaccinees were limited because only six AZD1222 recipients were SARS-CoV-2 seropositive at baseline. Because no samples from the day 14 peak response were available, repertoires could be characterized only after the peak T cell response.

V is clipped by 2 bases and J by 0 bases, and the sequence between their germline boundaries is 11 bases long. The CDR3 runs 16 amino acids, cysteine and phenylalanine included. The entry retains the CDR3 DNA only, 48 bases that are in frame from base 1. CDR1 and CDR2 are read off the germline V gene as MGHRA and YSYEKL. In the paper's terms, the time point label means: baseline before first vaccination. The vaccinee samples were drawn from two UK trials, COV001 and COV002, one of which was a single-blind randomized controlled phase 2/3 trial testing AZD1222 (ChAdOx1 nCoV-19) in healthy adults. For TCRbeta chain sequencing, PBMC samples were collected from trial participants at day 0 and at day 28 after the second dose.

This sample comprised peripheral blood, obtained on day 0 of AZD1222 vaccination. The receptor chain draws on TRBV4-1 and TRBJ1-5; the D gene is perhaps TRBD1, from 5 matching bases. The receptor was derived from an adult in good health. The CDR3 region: CASSQTGRPSNQPQHF. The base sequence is TGCGCCAGCAGCCAAACGGGACGGCCTAGCAATCAGCCCCAGCATTTT.